Below, 15 T cell receptor beta chains from the same sample are listed, as sequenced in a study of tumor-infiltrating lymphocytes in primary liver carcinoma (dated by TCRdb to about 2017). RNA from unsorted whole blood was extracted with TRIzol reagent, and germline DNA was obtained with the DNeasy Blood & Tissue kit. Instrument used: Illumina HiSeq 2500. A constant-region primer and ProtoScript II reverse transcriptase were used to reverse-transcribe TCRbeta-specific cDNA from 500 ng total RNA. Construction of the TCRbeta libraries relied on three nested rounds of multiplex PCR, following a slightly modified ARM-PCR procedure. Multiplex TRBV1-TRBV30 forward primers and a Cbeta reverse primer were used in the first two PCR rounds, each of which was run for around 10 cycles. The public sequencing data were trimmed at Q25 with fastp and processed into clonotypes with MiXCR by TCRdb, which kept only in-frame beta chains. CDR3 protein sequences are deduplicated, and each keeps its most common genes and DNA. In all, the sample holds about 330,000 distinct CDR3 sequences, and roughly two thirds of those were seen once. The ten most abundant clones make up roughly 6.5% of the sample.

Sequenced sample: peripheral blood. The source of these receptors is a man aged 35 to 55 with primary liver carcinoma and hepatitis B virus infection.

The J gene is TRBJ1-3, the V gene TRBV12-3 or TRBV12-4; D call uncertain. V gave up 3 bases and J gave up 8 bases, with 14 bases separating them. The CDR3 loop spans 14 amino acids. CDR3 protein: CASSFLGRPDTIYF. CDR3 in DNA: TGTGCCAGCAGTTTTTTAGGCAGACCGGACACCATATATTTT.

Turning to this clonotype: Just one base apart from a much larger clone, this may be a read error. The chain links TRBV6-6 to TRBJ2-2; no clear D. Germline assignment: CDR1 MNHNY and CDR2 SVGAGI (reference sequence). The CDR3 totals 13 residues. CDR3 nucleotides: TGTGCCAGCAGGACGGGTAACACCCGGGAGCTGTTTTTT. This gives the protein CASRTGNTRELFF.

This chain uses TRBV30 with TRBJ2-1; no reliable D call. V shed 2 bases and J shed 8 bases, with 16 bases lying between them. CDR1 GTSNPN and CDR2 SVGIG come from the germline V gene (reference sequence). The length of the CDR3 is 14 residues. The CDR3 DNA reads TGTGCCTGGAGTAGTCGGAATGCGAGTGATGAGCAGTTCTTC. It specifies CAWSSRNASDEQFF.

As for this clonotype: A clone one base away is much larger, so this may be a read error. The genes are TRBV29-1 and TRBJ1-3; a possible D gene is TRBD1 (5 bases). Deletions cut 7 bases from V and 1 base from J, with 11 bases between. The CDR3 length is 13 residues. CDR1 is SQVTM, CDR2 ANQGSEA, per germline. The CDR3 is CSDESGSGNTIYF. CDR3 bases: TGCAGCGATGAGTCAGGGTCTGGAAACACCATATATTTT.

This clonotype was counted many times. This chain joins TRBV4-1 and TRBJ2-1, with 7 bases identical to TRBD2. Germline V gene sequence: CDR1 MGHRA, CDR2 YSYEKL. V lost 3 bases to trimming and J lost 4 bases; unmatched junction nucleotides: 12. The CDR3 covers 17 residues. CDR3 bases: TGCGCCAGCAGCCAGGACCCGGGACTACGGTTATACAATGAGCAGTTCTTC. It is translated as CASSQDPGLRLYNEQFF.

V gene TRBV18 combines with J gene TRBJ1-2; D is uncertain. V dropped 0 bases and J dropped 7 bases, with 18 bases sitting between them. The length of the CDR3 is 16 residues. Germline V CDR1 and CDR2: KGHSH, LQKENI. The CDR3 loop reads CASSPPAASGASGYTF. CDR3 nucleotides: TGTGCCAGCTCACCACCGGCTGCCTCCGGCGCCTCTGGCTACACCTTC.

The J gene is TRBJ1-6, the V gene TRBV11-1; D uncertain. Per the germline V gene, CDR1 is SGHAT and CDR2 is FQDESV (reference sequence). There are 15 residues in the CDR3. Trimming took off 6 bases at V and 3 bases at J, with 12 bases between the two ends. The CDR3 protein is CASSGRAYYNSPLHF. DNA of the CDR3: TGTGCCAGCAGTGGCAGAGCTTACTATAATTCACCCCTCCACTTT.

The chain links TRBV7-9 to TRBJ2-2; 7 positions match TRBD1. From germline, CDR1 is SEHNR and CDR2 FQNEAQ (reference sequence). V shed 7 bases, J shed 1 base, and the junction held 6 bases outside the gene matches. This CDR3 is 15 amino acids long. Here the CDR3 DNA reads TGTGCCAGCATCCTACGGACAGGGAACACCGGGGAGCTGTTTTTT. It encodes CASILRTGNTGELFF.

Comments on this clonotype: Here the CDR3 omits its conserved ending phenylalanine or tryptophan, so a read error is the likely source. The chain recombines TRBV4-3 with TRBJ1-5; D gene uncertain. The CDR3 has 14 amino acids. Germline CDR1 reads LGHNA; CDR2 reads YSLEER. CDR3 residues: CAISQVIGNQPQHS. The CDR3 DNA reads as TGCGCCATCAGCCAAGTCATCGGAAATCAGCCCCAGCATTCT.

Concerning this clonotype: This CDR3 is missing its conserved last phenylalanine or tryptophan, likely due to a read error. V gene TRBV29-1 combines with J gene TRBJ2-7; TRBD1 is a possible D gene (6 bases). The CDR3 loop spans 19 amino acids. Between the trimmed V and J ends, which lost 2 bases and 3 bases, there was a span of 29 bases. Germline values: CDR1 SQVTM, CDR2 ANQGSEA. Here the CDR3 reads CSVEPPWDGQRTINYEQYL. The DNA for the CDR3 is TGCAGCGTTGAACCTCCCTGGGATGGACAGCGAACGATTAACTACGAGCAGTACTTA.

This clonotype was detected ten times or more. This chain connects TRBV6-2 or TRBV6-3 to TRBJ2-3, with no clear D. Germline values: CDR1 MNHEY, CDR2 SVGEGT. V gave up 3 bases and J gave up 0 bases, with 10 bases separating them. The CDR3 is 15 amino acids. CDR3 sequence: CASSYSSDSTDTQYF. The CDR3 DNA reads TGTGCCAGCAGTTATAGTTCCGATAGCACAGATACGCAGTATTTT.

About this clonotype: A read error may account for a junction end that differs from germline. This chain joins TRBV11-2 and TRBJ2-1, with a possible D match to TRBD2 (6 bases). The CDR3 sequence is 18 residues long. Germline values: CDR1 SGHAT, CDR2 FQNNGV. The CDR3 bases are TGTGCCAACAGCTTAGAGACCGGAGGGGCCACCAAAAACAATAAGCAGTTCTTC. This gives the protein CANSLETGGATKNNKQFF.

This clonotype was found a few times. The chain couples TRBV10-3 to TRBJ1-1; D is unclear. V lost 4 bases and J lost 0, with 3 bases in between. CDR1 is ENHRY, CDR2 SYGVKD, per germline. The CDR3 consists of 12 residues. The CDR3 coding sequence is TGTGCCATCAGTGGGTTGAACACTGAAGCTTTCTTT. Translating it yields CAISGLNTEAFF.

Note on this clonotype: One junction end disagrees with the germline gene, perhaps due to a read error. CDR3 region: CCVDGRGLSNEQFF. Written as DNA, the CDR3 is TGCTGCGTTGACGGCAGGGGACTGAGCAATGAGCAGTTCTTC. The chain links TRBV29-1 to TRBJ2-1; TRBD1 or TRBD2 may be the D gene (6 bases each). The length of the CDR3 is 14 residues. Germline lookup yields CDR1 SQVTM and CDR2 ANQGSEA.

A remark on this clonotype: Without the conserved terminal phenylalanine or tryptophan, this CDR3 likely stems from a read error. J is TRBJ2-3 and V is TRBV12-3 or TRBV12-4; D gene uncertain. The CDR3 is made up of 17 amino acids. V lost 4 bases to trimming and J lost 0 bases, with 17 bases between them. CDR3 bases: TGTGCCAGCAGTTCGCCCAATATCGAAACTAGCACAGATACGCAGTATCTT. It translates to CASSSPNIETSTDTQYL.